The text below deals with one T cell receptor (beta chain). Original data processing: Amplification of reference gene primers was used by the study to estimate nucleated cell counts. Repertoires were generated with immunoSEQ multiplex PCR, while TCRdb's copy carries only in-frame clones and drops some. Clone size and V and J calls were adopted from that table, with D and trimming inferred from the DNA. The sample contains some 300,000 clones, approximately 90% of which appear only once. The sample belongs to a study of blood T cell repertoires in COVID-19. Germline V lookup: CDR1 MNHEY, CDR2 SMNVEV (reference sequence). V was cut by 8 bases and J by 1 base, with 16 bases left in between. The CDR3 runs to 15 residues.

Sequenced sample: peripheral blood. This sequence was found in a woman younger than 45 who had recovered from COVID-19. The V gene is TRBV27, the J gene TRBJ2-3; the D gene is possibly TRBD2 (7 bases). The CDR3 DNA sequence: TGTGCCAGCGAGTCTCTCGGGGGGCGCACAGATACGCAGTATTTT. Translating gives CASESLGGRTDTQYF.